These 23 T cell receptor beta chains originate from one sample sequenced in a study of regulatory T cells in long-lasting Graves disease. Sample time point: newly diagnosed GD, antithyroid drugs for less than 3 months. PBMCs provided the RNA from which the TCR library was made. Assembly of TCR beta libraries relied on iRepertoire HTBI primers together with Arm-PCR of CDR3 regions. TCRdb reanalysed the multiplex PCR reads using MiXCR and keeps one entry per CDR3 protein. This sample carries some 560,000 distinct CDR3 sequences, around 15% of them seen once, and the ten largest clones take just under 25%. The sample also formed part of further work on T cells in Graves' hyperthyroidism and ophthalmopathy.

Source: peripheral blood mononuclear cells (PBMCs), taken at new diagnosis, from a patient treated with antithyroid drugs. These TCRs come from a woman aged 35 to 59 with Graves disease.

This clonotype was picked up a small number of times. The rearrangement uses TRBV28 and TRBJ1-2; maybe TRBD1 (6 bases). The CDR3 covers 11 residues. Germline V CDR1 and CDR2: MDHEN, SYDVKM. Trimming pared 3 bases from V and 8 bases from J, leaving 7 bases between. The CDR3 loop is CASSFQGGYTF. CDR3 nucleotides: TGTGCCAGCAGTTTTCAGGGGGGCTACACCTTC.

The V call is TRBV19, the J call TRBJ1-1; no reliable D call. V was pared by 3 bases and J by 4 bases, with 15 bases between. From germline, CDR1 is LNHDA and CDR2 SQIVND (reference sequence). The CDR3 has 15 amino acids. The CDR3 reads CASSMMGHTSTEAFF. The CDR3, as DNA: TGTGCCAGTAGTATGATGGGCCACACGAGCACTGAAGCTTTCTTT.

Many counts were recorded for this clonotype. This chain uses TRBV10-3 with TRBJ2-7, with 11 bases identical to TRBD1. The ends lost 5 bases at V and 1 base at J; junction bases unmatched: 4. The CDR3 has 15 residues. CDR1 and CDR2 (germline): ENHRY, SYGVKD. CDR3 DNA: TGTGCCATCAGTCCCGGGACAGGGGGTTCCTACGAGCAGTACTTC. Its translation: CAISPGTGGSYEQYF.

This clonotype was seen at least ten times. The gene calls are TRBV12-3 or TRBV12-4 and TRBJ1-1; no reliable D call. The length of the CDR3 is 11 residues. V was clipped by 7 bases and J by 11 bases, with 14 bases between them. CDR3 sequence reads: CASTMGGQAFF. CDR3 sequence (DNA): TGTGCCAGCACAATGGGAGGCCAGGCTTTCTTT.

This rearrangement joins TRBV3-1 to TRBJ2-3; D gene ambiguous. Germline V gene data show CDR1 as LGHDT and CDR2 as YNNKEL (reference sequence). With 1 base removed from V and 2 bases from J, the gap between germline ends came to 10 bases. CDR3 size: 15 residues. The CDR3 region is CASSQGGQFTDTQYF. Written as DNA, the CDR3 is TGTGCCAGCAGCCAAGGGGGTCAGTTCACAGATACGCAGTATTTT.

The table lists this clonotype with many counts. This chain uses TRBV7-9 with TRBJ2-5; TRBD1 matches 7 bases. Germline CDR1 SEHNR, CDR2 FQNEAQ (reference sequence). The junction had 6 bases not matched to a gene; V was cut back by 5 bases and J by 3 bases. CDR3 length equals 14 residues. Here the CDR3 DNA reads TGTGCCAGCAGCGCCAAGACAGGGAAAGAGACCCAGTACTTC. Translating it yields CASSAKTGKETQYF.

In this sample, this clonotype turned up a few times. This may be a read error: a much more frequent sequence differs by one nucleotide. The chain is built from TRBV7-2 and TRBJ1-4; D is possibly TRBD1 (5 bases). CDR1 SGHTA and CDR2 FQGNSA come from the germline V gene. Trimming stripped 3 bases from V and 8 bases from J, with 13 bases between. This CDR3 is 14 amino acids long. The CDR3 reads CTSSFGGRGEKLFF. The CDR3 nucleotides read TGTACCAGCAGCTTCGGGGGTAGAGGGGAAAAACTGTTTTTT.

This clonotype appeared many times. The rearrangement joins TRBV12-3 or TRBV12-4 to TRBJ1-1, with D possibly matching TRBD1 (5 bases). Trimming removed 3 bases from V and 3 bases from J, with 11 bases in between. This CDR3 comprises 14 residues. As DNA, the CDR3 is TGTGCCAGCAGTTTCCAGGGTGATTACACTGAAGCTTTCTTT. It translates to CASSFQGDYTEAFF.

There are many counts of this clonotype. The V call is TRBV18, the J call TRBJ1-1, with TRBD1 as a possible D gene (6 bases). The CDR3 loop spans 15 amino acids. Germline V gene lookup returns CDR1 KGHSH and CDR2 LQKENI. Trimming left V 6 bases short and J 2 bases short, with 16 bases between. CDR3 in DNA: TGTGCCAGCTCCCCATCCGGGGGGCGTAACACTGAAGCTTTCTTT. Its protein is CASSPSGGRNTEAFF. Variable domain in full (rest from reference TRBV18 and TRBJ1-1): NAGVMQNPRHLVRRRGQEARLRCSPMKGHSHVYWYRQLPEEGLKFMVYLQKENIIDESGMPKERFSAEFPKEGPSILRIQQVVRGDSAAYFCASSPSGGRNTEAFFGQGTRLTVV.

This clonotype was detected ten times or more. This chain uses TRBV5-1 with TRBJ1-2; 7 nucleotides align to TRBD1. V dropped 4 bases and J dropped 4; count of bases not matched to a gene: 10. Germline loops: CDR1 SGHRS, CDR2 YFSETQ. The CDR3 is 15 amino acids. CDR3 region: CASSLGGTAVYGYTF. In DNA, the CDR3 is TGCGCCAGCAGCCTGGGCGGGACAGCCGTCTATGGCTACACCTTC.

The CDR3 DNA is TGTGCCAGCTCCCGGGACGGAACGTTACGAGCCGAGCAGTACTTC. Its translation: CASSRDGTLRAEQYF. V and J are TRBV18 and TRBJ2-7; D could derive from TRBD1 or TRBD2 (5 bases each). Looked up from germline, CDR1 is KGHSH and CDR2 is LQKENI. CDR3 size: 15 residues. V lost 6 bases to trimming and J lost 6 bases, with 21 bases between them.

This sequence joins TRBV19 and TRBJ2-7, with 7 positions matching TRBD2. The CDR3 is 15 amino acids. J lost 4 bases, V lost 6 bases, and 12 bases had no gene match. Germline V gene data show CDR1 as LNHDA and CDR2 as SQIVND (reference sequence). The CDR3 loop reads CASRFTGGRGYEQYF. The CDR3 DNA reads as TGTGCCAGTAGATTTACGGGGGGTCGCGGTTACGAGCAGTACTTC.

This clonotype was detected ten times or more. The rearrangement joins TRBV2 to TRBJ2-5; TRBD2 agrees at 10 bases. After removal of 7 bases from V and 4 bases from J, the junction contained 6 bases not matched to a gene. The CDR3 length is 14 residues. Germline loops: CDR1 SNHLY, CDR2 FYNNEI. CDR3 region: CASKTSGPVETQYF. CDR3 in DNA: TGTGCCAGCAAGACTAGCGGGCCCGTAGAGACCCAGTACTTC.

The J gene is TRBJ1-2, the V gene TRBV19; the match to TRBD1 covers 9 bases. V lost 3 bases, J lost 2 bases, and 7 bases stayed unmatched. The CDR3 covers 16 residues. Germline assignment: CDR1 LNHDA and CDR2 SQIVND (reference sequence). CDR3 DNA: TGTGCCAGTAGTATGGACCCAGGGACAGGGAACTATGGCTACACCTTC. This translates into CASSMDPGTGNYGYTF.

This rearrangement joins TRBV18 to TRBJ2-3, with D perhaps assigned TRBD1 or TRBD2 (6 bases each). Germline V CDR1 and CDR2: KGHSH, LQKENI. This CDR3 spans 15 amino acids. V shed 5 bases and J shed 8 bases, with 20 bases lying between them. This chain's CDR3 is CASSVLSGAPSTQYF. CDR3 nucleotide sequence: TGTGCCAGCTCAGTTCTTTCGGGGGCCCCCAGTACGCAGTATTTT.

This clonotype was found many times. This rearrangement joins TRBV7-9 to TRBJ1-5, with D maybe TRBD1 (6 bases). The CDR3 extends over 16 amino acids. Trimming pared 3 bases from V and 2 bases from J, leaving 14 bases between. Germline assignment: CDR1 SEHNR and CDR2 FQNEAQ (reference sequence). CDR3 DNA: TGTGCCAGCAGCTTGGTTCCAGGGGAAGGCAATCAGCCCCAGCATTTT. It encodes CASSLVPGEGNQPQHF.

This clonotype was picked up many times. The rearrangement uses TRBV10-1 and TRBJ2-7, with TRBD1 identical over 10 bases. The CDR3 spans 15 residues. Per the germline V gene, CDR1 is WNHNN and CDR2 is SYGVQD (reference sequence). With 3 bases clipped from V and 5 bases from J, the junction kept 7 bases outside the gene matches. The CDR3 DNA reads TGCGCCAGCAGTGATTACGGGACAGGGGTCCACGAGCAGTACTTC. As protein: CASSDYGTGVHEQYF.

There are many counts of this clonotype. The chain uses TRBV7-2 and TRBJ1-5; no definite D call. The CDR3 has 13 amino acids. CDR1 SGHTA and CDR2 FQGNSA come from the germline V gene. V gave up 2 bases and J gave up 6 bases, with 8 bases separating them. The CDR3 protein is CASSLKVGQPQHF. The CDR3 DNA reads TGTGCCAGCAGCTTAAAAGTTGGTCAGCCCCAGCATTTT.

Ten or more counts support this clonotype. The CDR3 DNA reads as TGCGCCAGCAGCTTGGACGGCCCCTACAATGAGCAGTTCTTC. Translating it yields CASSLDGPYNEQFF. The rearrangement links TRBV5-1 to TRBJ2-1; D not certain. Trimming stripped 0 bases from V and 2 bases from J, with 6 bases between. The CDR3 is 14 amino acids. Germline-derived CDR1 and CDR2 are SGHRS and YFSETQ.

The V and J genes are TRBV7-6 and TRBJ1-5; 7 bases match TRBD1. From germline, CDR1 is SGHVS and CDR2 FNYEAQ. The CDR3 spans 16 residues. The junction had 12 bases not matched to a gene; V was cut back by 3 bases and J by 7 bases. CDR3 in DNA: TGTGCCAGCAGCTTTCGGGCAGGGGGAGCTCTCCAGCCCCAGCATTTT. Translating gives CASSFRAGGALQPQHF.

This clonotype has a handful of counts. Likely a read error: the CDR3 ends without its conserved phenylalanine or tryptophan. It is unclear where the CDR3 begins or ends on the DNA, so no DNA is shown, and the CDR3 is as TCRdb lists it. This sequence joins TRBV9 and TRBJ2-5. The CDR3 is 8 amino acids long, termini counted. Looked up from germline, CDR1 is SGDLS and CDR2 is YYNGEE. This CDR3 reads CASSVTAL.

J is TRBJ2-7 and V is TRBV14, with 9 bases identical to TRBD1. The CDR3 is 14 amino acids. Germline CDR1 SGHDN, CDR2 FVKESK. Trimming took 4 bases from V and 4 from J; bases not matched to a gene: 5. CDR3 nucleotide sequence: TGTGCCAGCAGCCGGGACAGGGTTGCGTACGAGCAGTACTTC. Protein product: CASSRDRVAYEQYF.

This clonotype turned up a few times. The rearrangement links TRBV9 to TRBJ2-2; D call uncertain. CDR1 SGDLS and CDR2 YYNGEE come from the germline V gene. This CDR3 comprises 15 residues. V lost 0 bases and J 2 bases, leaving 8 bases between the germline ends. The CDR3 DNA reads as TGTGCCAGCAGCGTAGGCTCACTTAACACCGGGGAGCTGTTTTTT. It is translated as CASSVGSLNTGELFF. The full variable domain, rest sourced from reference TRBV9 and TRBJ2-2, is DSGVTQTPKHLITATGQRVTLRCSPRSGDLSVYWYQQSLDQGLQFLIQYYNGEERAKGNILERFSAQQFPDLHSELNLSSLELGDSALYFCASSVGSLNTGELFFGEGSRLTVL.